The 23 T cell receptor beta chains in this list originate from one sample, sequenced in a study of OX40 agonist ivuxolimab in advanced cancers. Some clones are missing from TCRdb's copy, which holds only in-frame ones; the method was immunoSEQ multiplex PCR. This sample has 55,000 to 70,000 clones; 83% occur once, and the top ten carry around 1.4%. Sequences were derived from CD4+ or CD8+ T cells sorted from blood, sampled in a trial of the OX40 agonist ivuxolimab. The receptors were sampled from an adult with an advanced solid tumor such as melanoma, head and neck, liver or kidney cancer.

This clone was seen more than once but under ten times. The chain employs TRBV30 and TRBJ2-1, with D perhaps TRBD1 (6 bases). The germline CDR1 and CDR2 sequences are GTSNPN and SVGIG (reference sequence). Trimming cost V 3 bases and J 3 bases, with 15 bases left between them. This CDR3 has 15 residues. The CDR3: CAWRTETGYYNEQFF. The CDR3 DNA follows: TGTGCCTGGAGGACCGAGACAGGCTACTACAATGAGCAGTTCTTC. The whole variable domain, remainder taken from reference TRBV30 and TRBJ2-1, is SQTIHQWPATLVQPVGSPLSLECTVEGTSNPNLYWYRQAAGRGLQLLFYSVGIGQISSEVPQNLSASRPQDRQFILSSKKLLLSDSGFYLCAWRTETGYYNEQFFGPGTRLTVL.

Written as DNA, the CDR3 is TGCGCCAGCAGTGAATGGGGGGCTGGCAATGAGCAGTTCTTC. Encoded protein: CASSEWGAGNEQFF. The rearrangement uses TRBV10-1 and TRBJ2-1; either TRBD1 or TRBD2 may fit D (6 bases each). Germline V gene data show CDR1 as WNHNN and CDR2 as SYGVQD (reference sequence). The CDR3 covers 14 residues. Trimming left V 3 bases short and J 6 bases short, with 12 bases between.

The sample holds a few counts of this clone. J is TRBJ1-3 and V is TRBV28; no clear D. The CDR3 runs to 17 residues. CDR1 MDHEN and CDR2 SYDVKM come from the germline V gene. The V end lost 4 bases, the J end lost 0 bases, and 16 bases lay between the germline ends. Here the CDR3 DNA reads TGTGCCAGCAGTTCCCCCCACCCGGGCCCCTCTGGAAACACCATATATTTT. It translates to CASSSPHPGPSGNTIYF.

V is TRBV10-3 and J is TRBJ2-3; D call uncertain. This CDR3 has 12 amino acids. Germline V CDR1 and CDR2: ENHRY, SYGVKD. The V end lost 2 bases, the J end lost 4 bases, and 4 bases lay between the germline ends. The CDR3 is CAISELPDTQYF. CDR3 coding DNA: TGTGCCATCAGTGAGCTCCCAGATACGCAGTATTTT.

This clone has just one count. The chain is built from TRBV7-9 and TRBJ1-2, with 7 bases matching TRBD1. The CDR3 runs 19 residues. The J segment lost 1 base and the V segment lost 1 base, leaving 15 bases of the junction unmatched. The germline V gene has CDR1 SEHNR and CDR2 FQNEAQ (reference sequence). The CDR3 spells CASSLDLSGGQAYNYGYTF. The CDR3 DNA reads as TGTGCCAGCAGCTTAGATCTTAGTGGAGGACAGGCTTATAACTATGGCTACACCTTC.

The chain couples TRBV7-2 to TRBJ2-5; 11 bases align to TRBD2. The CDR3 covers 15 residues. V was clipped by 3 bases and J by 4 bases; unmatched bases: 4. Germline V gene data show CDR1 as SGHTA and CDR2 as FQGNSA. As DNA, the CDR3 is TGTGCCAGCAGCTTCTACACTAGCGGGGGAGAGACCCAGTACTTC. Protein product: CASSFYTSGGETQYF.

This chain's CDR3 is CASRSAGSTDTQYF. The CDR3 DNA is TGCGCCAGCAGGTCCGCGGGGAGCACAGATACGCAGTATTTT. The V call is TRBV10-1, the J call TRBJ2-3, with a possible D match to TRBD2 (6 bases). The V end lost 6 bases, the J end lost 0 bases, and 10 bases lay between the germline ends. Germline-derived CDR1 and CDR2 are WNHNN and SYGVQD (reference sequence). The length of the CDR3 is 14 residues.

Relative to its sample, this clone is medium-sized. The chain uses TRBV4-1 and TRBJ1-6; no firm D call. Between the trimmed V and J ends, which lost 8 bases and 9 bases, there was a span of 5 bases. The CDR3 has 10 amino acids. Germline CDR1 MGHRA, CDR2 YSYEKL. DNA for the CDR3: TGCGCCAGCGGACTTTCACCCCTCCACTTT. Its protein product is CASGLSPLHF.

The gene calls are TRBV19 and TRBJ1-5; D gene uncertain. The CDR3 contains 13 residues. In germline, CDR1 is LNHDA, CDR2 SQIVND (reference sequence). V was shortened by 6 bases and J by 4 bases, with 10 bases between the two germline ends. CDR3 residues: CASSPGPNQPQHF. CDR3 nucleotides: TGTGCCAGTAGCCCCGGTCCGAATCAGCCCCAGCATTTT.

This chain connects TRBV6-1 to TRBJ2-2, with D hard to call. V lost 8 bases, J lost 0 bases, and 10 bases lay in between. Germline-derived CDR1 and CDR2 are MNHNS and SASEGT. The CDR3 runs 14 residues. DNA for the CDR3: TGTGCCAGCTGCCGGTCTCCGAACACCGGGGAGCTGTTTTTT. Encoded protein: CASCRSPNTGELFF.

The chain carries TRBV7-2 and TRBJ2-5; 16 positions match TRBD2. CDR3 length: 16 amino acids. V trimming: 4 bases; J trimming: 5 bases; junction bases outside the gene matches: 4. Germline V gene lookup returns CDR1 SGHTA and CDR2 FQGNSA. Written as DNA, the CDR3 is TGTGCCAGCAGCTCGGGACTAGCGGGGGGGAAGGAGACCCAGTACTTC. This sequence encodes CASSSGLAGGKETQYF.

This rearrangement joins TRBV2 to TRBJ1-5; possibly TRBD1 for D (5 bases). Germline CDR1 and CDR2: SNHLY and FYNNEI. The CDR3 spans 14 residues. V lost 6 bases, J lost 4 bases, and 13 bases lay in between. The CDR3 here is CASRNGRGNQPQHF. The DNA for the CDR3 is TGTGCCAGCAGGAACGGGCGGGGGAATCAGCCCCAGCATTTT.

This chain connects TRBV7-2 to TRBJ1-5; TRBD1 matches at 10 bases. The CDR3 has 16 residues. After removal of 3 bases from V and 3 bases from J, the junction contained 5 bases not matched to a gene. Germline V lookup: CDR1 SGHTA, CDR2 FQGNSA. CDR3 sequence: CASSLTGGSNNQPQHF. The CDR3 region has the DNA TGTGCCAGCAGCTTGACAGGGGGCTCTAACAATCAGCCCCAGCATTTT.

The chain couples TRBV6-5 to TRBJ1-2, with a weak D call TRBD1 (6 bases). Germline CDR1 reads MNHEY; CDR2 reads SVGAGI. This CDR3 is 15 amino acids long. The V end lost 4 bases, the J end lost 4 bases, and 16 bases lay between the germline ends. CDR3 DNA: TGTGCCAGCAGTTTAGTCCGGGACACAATCTATGGCTACACCTTC. Translating it yields CASSLVRDTIYGYTF.

This clone was detected only once. This sequence joins TRBV5-1 and TRBJ2-3; maybe TRBD1 (6 bases). This CDR3 is built from 16 residues. V was clipped by 4 bases and J by 4 bases, with 19 bases between them. Germline V CDR1 and CDR2: SGHRS, YFSETQ. CDR3 residues: CASSLSEGGGADTQYF. The DNA for the CDR3 is TGCGCCAGCAGCCTCTCAGAGGGTGGGGGCGCAGATACGCAGTATTTT.

This clone was seen just once. CDR3 nucleotides: TGTGCCAGCAGTGCCCCAGCGGGGGGATACAATGAGCAGTTCTTC. Its translation is CASSAPAGGYNEQFF. The chain employs TRBV2 and TRBJ2-1, with 9 bases fitting TRBD2. The germline CDR1 and CDR2 sequences are SNHLY and FYNNEI. Trimming removed 4 bases from V and 4 bases from J; junction bases left unmatched: 5. This CDR3 has 15 residues.

This chain joins TRBV29-1 and TRBJ2-7; 9 bases are a match to TRBD1. The CDR3 spans 14 residues. The junction had 12 bases not matched to a gene; V was cut back by 7 bases and J by 5 bases. Per germline, CDR1 SQVTM and CDR2 ANQGSEA. CDR3 nucleotides: TGCAGCGCTAGAGGCGGGACAGGGTTAAACGAGCAGTACTTC. Its protein product is CSARGGTGLNEQYF.

V gene TRBV6-1 combines with J gene TRBJ1-4, with no clear D. The V end was cut by 8 bases, the J end by 7 bases, with 17 bases between. Germline V gives CDR1 MNHNS, CDR2 SASEGT. This CDR3 is 14 amino acids long. CDR3 bases: TGTGCCAGCCACTTACGGACGAAGCTTGAAAAACTGTTTTTT. It is translated as CASHLRTKLEKLFF.

This clone was counted between two and nine times. The chain has TRBV11-2 and TRBJ1-1, with TRBD1 identical over 8 bases. Losses at the gene ends were 5 bases for V and 5 bases for J; bases not matched to a gene: 10. The CDR3 consists of 15 residues. From germline, CDR1 is SGHAT and CDR2 FQNNGV. CDR3 residues: CASSAWTGKGTEAFF. The CDR3 region has the DNA TGTGCCAGCAGCGCTTGGACAGGGAAAGGAACTGAAGCTTTCTTT.

The gene calls are TRBV30 and TRBJ2-7; D uncertain. Germline V CDR1 and CDR2: GTSNPN, SVGIG (reference sequence). The CDR3 is 12 amino acids. The ends were cut back, 6 bases at V and 2 bases at J, with 11 bases in the middle. Here the CDR3 reads CACLRRAYEQYF. DNA of the CDR3: TGTGCCTGCTTAAGACGGGCCTACGAGCAGTACTTC.

The chain has TRBV19 and TRBJ1-2; D is perhaps TRBD1 (5 bases). V was shortened by 7 bases and J by 4 bases, with 19 bases between the two germline ends. Germline V gene data show CDR1 as LNHDA and CDR2 as SQIVND (reference sequence). The CDR3 contains 15 residues. This CDR3 is CASIPGQGWVYGYTF. CDR3 in DNA: TGTGCCAGTATTCCGGGGCAGGGATGGGTCTATGGCTACACCTTC.

The chain combines TRBV6-5 with TRBJ2-7; 9 bases fit TRBD1. The CDR3 has 14 residues. From germline, CDR1 is MNHEY and CDR2 SVGAGI. The V segment lost 5 bases and the J segment 5 bases; nucleotides outside the gene matches: 7. The CDR3 region is CASSPGDRVHEQYF. The CDR3 region has the DNA TGTGCCAGCAGTCCGGGGGACAGGGTCCACGAGCAGTACTTC.

The V call is TRBV5-1, the J call TRBJ1-2, with TRBD1 identical over 11 bases. The CDR3 totals 14 residues. Germline trimming cut 4 bases from V and 3 bases from J; bases unmatched to any gene: 2. Germline V gene data show CDR1 as SGHRS and CDR2 as YFSETQ. CDR3 residues: CASSPGQGDYGYTF. The CDR3, as DNA: TGCGCCAGCAGCCCGGGACAGGGGGACTATGGCTACACCTTC.